This T cell receptor beta chain was captured in a study of cytomegalovirus exposure and HLA in healthy donors (dated 2017 in TCRdb). Context from the whole study: In an earlier analysis of 587 of the donors, 276 Gb of sequence data and some 100 million unique TCR beta sequences from about 190 million T cells were reported. Approximately 310 gigabases of sequencing data and tens of millions of unique TCR sequences were included in an early release covering 500 to 750 HLA-typed donors. Of the 300 to 500 genotyped donors, over 80% were placed in the genetic ancestry cluster associated with self-reported Caucasian donors. The study aimed to test whether signatures of past pathogen exposure could be identified by cataloging public T cell receptors. The T cell repertoires of about 700 subjects were profiled by immunosequencing and related to cytomegalovirus serostatus. A separate validation cohort of over a hundred different subjects was used in addition to the roughly 620-subject first cohort. To predict cytomegalovirus infection status, the study combined high-throughput TCR immunosequencing, statistical association of individual TCRs with disease status, and machine learning. To study patterns of TCR occurrence, a later analysis re-analyzed previously published TCR beta repertoires from 666 donors and added high-resolution HLA genotyping. Rather than using new phenotypic data, the later analysis identified candidate immune exposures from TCR beta sequences and from how often those sequences occurred across donors. An earlier analysis of 587 of the donors used high-throughput TCR beta sequencing to judge whether each TCR beta V gene segment behaved as functional or pseudogenic. Donor age, sex, ethnicity and CMV serostatus were collected together with the repertoire data. In a later genetic analysis, genome-wide SNP genotypes for about 65% of the roughly 670 donors were used, and that subset was treated as a discovery cohort. All discovery cohort repertoires had been generated on a single sequencing platform. Class I and class II HLA loci were covered by the typing at four-digit resolution. Typing coverage varied by locus: roughly 629-640 donors for A, B, C, DRB1 and DQB1; approximately 500 for DQA1; more than 600 for DPA1; some 470 for DPB1. Four or five DR-DQ haplotypes were treated as single units for association and clustering because of strong linkage in the cohort. On average, over 200,000 unique TCR beta nucleotide sequences were sequenced per donor among 350 to 400 genotyped donors of the cohort, with around 19% of those sequences being non-productive.

In total, roughly 670 healthy bone marrow donors made up the cohort. At the time of sampling, all cohort members were nominally healthy, though unrecorded immune exposures were likely present. The donor was CMV seronegative and was included in the group of several hundred seronegative cohort members. Every donor gave a peripheral blood sample, and the peripheral blood mononuclear cells from that sample were used for TCR beta sequencing. The Qiagen DNeasy Blood Extraction Kit was used to extract genomic DNA from the blood cell samples. Deletion took 3 bases off V and 4 bases off J, with a span of 6 bases between the germline ends. The germline V gene (reference sequence) specifies DFQATT as CDR1 and SNEGSKA as CDR2. The CDR3 has 11 amino acids, counting the end cysteine and phenylalanine. Of all the DNA, just the CDR3 is kept, 33 bases in frame from base 1. With respect to this clone: This clone's antigen is unknown. Per-base quality was not reported, and no clone a single base away is much larger than it.

Library method: the immunoSEQ multiplex PCR assay. For the multiplex PCR, a mixture combining 60 forward primers for TCR Vbeta segments and 13 reverse primers for TCR Jbeta segments was used. A multiplex PCR assay on genomic DNA amplified the CDR3 region of rearranged TCR beta genes. Amplified TCR beta libraries were sequenced as 87-base-pair reads on the Illumina HiSeq System. As for the authors' bioinformatics: A later analysis tallied around 80 million unique TCR beta chains across the 600 to 700 repertoires, and around 9.9 million of those chains were shared by two or more donors. Raw reads were error-corrected and collapsed into unique sequences with a nearest-neighbor algorithm that merged closely related sequences to remove PCR and sequencing errors. To assign V, D and J gene segments, CDR3 sequences were aligned to IMGT reference sequences. For a sequence to be retained, a match of at least six nucleotides to both a V gene segment and a J gene segment was required. A rearrangement counted as productive if the CDR3 had no stop codons and remained in frame with V and J, and every other rearrangement counted as non-productive. Following IMGT convention, CDR3 was defined as the stretch from the second conserved V-encoded cysteine to the conserved J-encoded phenylalanine. The earlier analysis of some 550 of the donors excluded any sequence lacking an unambiguous match to a single V gene segment. An earlier analysis of under 750 of the donors called V segments functional above 56.7% productive rearrangements and segregating when the between-donor standard deviation exceeded 5%. A statistical classification framework was built to diagnose cytomegalovirus status from the catalog of TCR beta chain sequences. In a later analysis, TCR nucleotide sequences were compared against IMGT/GENE-DB human TR gene sequences so that V and J genes could be assigned. Using the TCRdist pipeline, a later analysis assigned CDR3 sequences along with most-parsimonious VDJ recombination scenarios. In a later analysis, each TCR beta chain was defined by its CDR3 amino acid sequence together with its V-gene family, and reads lacking a unique V-gene family were excluded. To address suspected cross-contamination and a sequencing artifact, a later analysis removed approximately 600 highly shared, low-generation-probability nucleotide sequences. A later analysis calculated a clonal expansion index for each public chain from normalized within-repertoire ranks of inferred template counts. Generation probabilities in a later analysis came from a VDJ recombination model fitted to out-of-frame rearrangements, and those results were checked against IGoR. In a later analysis, TCR-TCR, TCR-HLA and TCR-CMV co-occurrence was scored with hypergeometric tests, and a repertoire-size bias correction was applied to TCR pairs. A later analysis estimated false discovery rates by permuting HLA or CMV assignments 20 times. A later analysis grouped co-occurring TCRs with DBSCAN, adding TCRdist sequence similarity when clustering within HLA-allele-positive subsets. Repertoires with fewer than 30,000 or more than 120,000 public chains were left out of co-occurrence clustering, as were a handful of repertoires with anomalous nucleotide sharing. TCRdb limited this immuneACCESS table to in-frame rearrangements with V and J called. A share of clones is missing; checked studies link under half to unresolved V genes, and the rest is unexplained. That table is the source of V, J and clone size, and D and trimming were worked out from the DNA. A total of 130,000 or so clones appear in this sample, over 70% of them only once. The top ten clones comprise approximately 1.6% of the sample.

The investigation overall reported the following: According to a later genetic analysis, donors in an Asian-associated ancestry cluster had fewer N-insertions in productive TCRs than the approximately 670-donor mean. Assigning TCR associations to individual alleles was difficult when HLA alleles, especially DR and DQ, strongly co-occurred. In a later analysis, several top co-occurrence clusters were reported to appear linked to parvovirus B19, influenza, CMV and Epstein-Barr virus. The study gave a list of more than 150 TCR beta chains associated with cytomegalovirus. In both the original and validation cohorts, the classifier was reported to diagnose cytomegalovirus status with high specificity and sensitivity. V-gene and J-gene trimming of TCR beta chains was associated with a missense DCLRE1C variant in a later genetic analysis, and the association was replicated in an independent cohort. According to the authors, the approach could potentially be generalized to other disease states and immunological phenotypes. In a later analysis, HLA-associated TCR beta chains showed more clonal expansion and lower generation probabilities than non-associated chains that were equally common. According to a later analysis, TCR association rates differed among HLA loci, with DRB1 alleles showing the most associated TCRs and HLA-C alleles showing the fewest. Most TCR sequences were observed very rarely across donors, whereas some public TCRs were present in many individuals. Immune exposure information for the cohort was limited to CMV serostatus. Because some donors lacked HLA typing at each locus, the association tests relied only on the typed subset. In an earlier analysis of approximately 590 of the donors, most TCR beta V segments appeared in productive rearrangements about 87% or about 30% of the time, broadly matching IMGT annotations. A further reported finding was that TCR beta sequences accurately predicted the HLA-A and HLA-B alleles for most subjects in the first cohort. In this cohort, only TCR beta chains were sequenced, and detectable features were limited by the absence of alpha or paired-chain data. A cluster of highly shared sequence variants was judged likely to represent a technical artifact of the sequencing pipeline. In a later analysis, most CMV-associated TCR beta chains were found to appear HLA-restricted, with HLA associations seemingly driven largely by CMV exposure. The presence/absence analyses assumed that sequencing depth was roughly uniform across donors, and that assumption may not be true. In vitro tests confirmed that a few of the cytomegalovirus-associated TCR beta chains recognize cytomegalovirus antigens. Linkage disequilibrium might explain the correlated functional status among segregating V segments, but an unknown experimental factor could not be ruled out. Some IMGT-functional V segments, including TRBV6-2 and TRBV6-3, could not be told apart with the 87-base-pair reads, so those segments were excluded. In a later analysis, more than 15,000 TCR beta sequences were associated with specific HLA alleles at a false discovery rate of 0.05. Because counts were too low, roughly 16 rarely observed V segments, including chromosome 9 orphons, were excluded from the earlier analysis of fewer than 650 of the donors.

The sequence derives from a woman under 30 in good health and CMV-seronegative. The rearranged chain carries TRBV20-1 and TRBJ2-5; no D segment can be confidently identified. Sequencing was carried out using PBMCs. The CDR3 here reads CSASPGETQYF. The nucleotides are TGCAGTGCTAGTCCGGGAGAGACCCAGTACTTC.